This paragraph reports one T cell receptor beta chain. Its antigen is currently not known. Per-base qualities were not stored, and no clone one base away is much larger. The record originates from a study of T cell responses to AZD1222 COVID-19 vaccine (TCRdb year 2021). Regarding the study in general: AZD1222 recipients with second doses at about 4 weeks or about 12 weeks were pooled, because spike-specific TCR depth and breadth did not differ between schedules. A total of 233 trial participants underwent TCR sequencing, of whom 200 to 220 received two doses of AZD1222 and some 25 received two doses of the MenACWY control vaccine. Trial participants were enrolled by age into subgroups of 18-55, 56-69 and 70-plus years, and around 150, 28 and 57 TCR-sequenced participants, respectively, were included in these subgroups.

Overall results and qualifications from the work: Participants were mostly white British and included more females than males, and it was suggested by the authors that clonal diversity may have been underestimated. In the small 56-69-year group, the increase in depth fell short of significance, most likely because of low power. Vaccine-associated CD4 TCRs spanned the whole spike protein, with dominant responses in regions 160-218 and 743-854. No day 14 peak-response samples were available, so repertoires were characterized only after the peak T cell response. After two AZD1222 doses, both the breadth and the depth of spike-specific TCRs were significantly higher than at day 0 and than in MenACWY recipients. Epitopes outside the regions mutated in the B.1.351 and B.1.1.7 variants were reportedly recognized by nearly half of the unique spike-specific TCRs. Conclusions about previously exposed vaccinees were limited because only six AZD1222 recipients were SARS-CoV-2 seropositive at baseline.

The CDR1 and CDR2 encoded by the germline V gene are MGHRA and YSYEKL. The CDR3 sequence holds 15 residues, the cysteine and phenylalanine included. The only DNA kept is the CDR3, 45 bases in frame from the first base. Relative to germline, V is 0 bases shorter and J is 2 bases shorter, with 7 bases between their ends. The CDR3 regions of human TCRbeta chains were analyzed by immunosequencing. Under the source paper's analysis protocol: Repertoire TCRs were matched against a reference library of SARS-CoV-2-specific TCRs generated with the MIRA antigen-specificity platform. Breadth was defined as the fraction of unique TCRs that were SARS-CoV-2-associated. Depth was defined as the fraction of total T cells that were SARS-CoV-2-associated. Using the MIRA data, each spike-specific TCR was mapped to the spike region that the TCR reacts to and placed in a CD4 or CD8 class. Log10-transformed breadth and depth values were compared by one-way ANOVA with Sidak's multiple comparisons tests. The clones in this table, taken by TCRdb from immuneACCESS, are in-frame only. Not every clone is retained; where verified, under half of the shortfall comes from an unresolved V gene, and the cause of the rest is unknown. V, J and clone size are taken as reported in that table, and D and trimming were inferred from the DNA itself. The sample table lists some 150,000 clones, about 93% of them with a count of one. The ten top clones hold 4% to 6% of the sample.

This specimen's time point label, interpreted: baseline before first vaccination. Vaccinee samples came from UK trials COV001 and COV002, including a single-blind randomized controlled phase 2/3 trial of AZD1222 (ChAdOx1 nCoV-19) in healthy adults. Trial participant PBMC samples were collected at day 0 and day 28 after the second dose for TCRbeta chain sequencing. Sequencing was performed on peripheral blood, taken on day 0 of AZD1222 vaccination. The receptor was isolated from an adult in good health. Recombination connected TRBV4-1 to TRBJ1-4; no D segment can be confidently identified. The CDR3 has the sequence CASSQDGDTNEKLFF. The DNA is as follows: TGCGCCAGCAGCCAAGATGGTGATACTAATGAAAAACTGTTTTTT.